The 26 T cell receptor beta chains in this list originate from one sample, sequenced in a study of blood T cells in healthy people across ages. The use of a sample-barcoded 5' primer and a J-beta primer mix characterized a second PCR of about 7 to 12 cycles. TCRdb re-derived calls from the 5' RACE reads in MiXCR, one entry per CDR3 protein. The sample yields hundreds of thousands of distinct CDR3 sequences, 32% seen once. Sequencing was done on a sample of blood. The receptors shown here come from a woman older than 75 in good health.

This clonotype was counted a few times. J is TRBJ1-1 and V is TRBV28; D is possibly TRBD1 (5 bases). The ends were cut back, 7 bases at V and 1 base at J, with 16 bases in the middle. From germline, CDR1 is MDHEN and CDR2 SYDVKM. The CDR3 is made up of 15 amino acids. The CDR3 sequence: CASIRPGPGNTEAFF. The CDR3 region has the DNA TGTGCCAGCATTCGACCGGGGCCGGGGAACACTGAAGCTTTCTTT.

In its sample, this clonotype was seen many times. CDR3 nucleotides: TGCAGTGCTAGAGGGGAGATGGGGGAATCCTACGAGCAGTACTTC. It codes for CSARGEMGESYEQYF. The rearrangement joins TRBV20-1 to TRBJ2-7; D might be TRBD1 or TRBD2, each matching 5 bases. The V end was cut by 1 base, the J end by 1 base, with 14 bases between. The CDR3 is 15 residues long. The germline CDR1 and CDR2 sequences are DFQATT and SNEGSKA (reference sequence).

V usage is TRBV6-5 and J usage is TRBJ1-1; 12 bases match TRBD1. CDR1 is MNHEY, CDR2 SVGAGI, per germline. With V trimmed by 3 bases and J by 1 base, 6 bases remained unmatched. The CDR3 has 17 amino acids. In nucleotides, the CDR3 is TGTGCCAGCAGTTATCTTGGGACAGGGGGCCGGAACACTGAAGCTTTCTTT. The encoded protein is CASSYLGTGGRNTEAFF.

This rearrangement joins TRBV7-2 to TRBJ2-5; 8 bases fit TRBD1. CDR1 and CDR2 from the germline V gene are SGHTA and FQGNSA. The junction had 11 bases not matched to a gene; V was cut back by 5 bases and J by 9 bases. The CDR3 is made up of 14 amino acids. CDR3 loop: CASSGQGLPGAQYF. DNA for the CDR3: TGTGCCAGCAGCGGACAGGGACTCCCGGGGGCCCAGTACTTC.

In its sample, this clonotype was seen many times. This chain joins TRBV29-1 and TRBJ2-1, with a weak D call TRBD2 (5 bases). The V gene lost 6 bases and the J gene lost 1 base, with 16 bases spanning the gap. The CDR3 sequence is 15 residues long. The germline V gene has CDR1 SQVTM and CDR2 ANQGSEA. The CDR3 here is CSVDEKEGSYNEQFF. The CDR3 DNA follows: TGCAGCGTAGACGAAAAAGAGGGTTCCTACAATGAGCAGTTCTTC.

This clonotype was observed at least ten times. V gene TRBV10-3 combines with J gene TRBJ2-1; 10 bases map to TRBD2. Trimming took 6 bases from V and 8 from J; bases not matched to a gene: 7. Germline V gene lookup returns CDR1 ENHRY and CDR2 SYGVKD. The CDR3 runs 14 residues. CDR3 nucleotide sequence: TGTGCCATCAGGAGCGGGGGGGCCGGCCATGAGCAGTTCTTC. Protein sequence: CAIRSGGAGHEQFF.

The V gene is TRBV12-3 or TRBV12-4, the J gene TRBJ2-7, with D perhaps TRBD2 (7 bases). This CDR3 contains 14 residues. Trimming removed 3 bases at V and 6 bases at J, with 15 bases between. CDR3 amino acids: CASSFNGGPREQYF. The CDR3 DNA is TGTGCCAGCAGTTTTAACGGGGGGCCCCGCGAGCAGTACTTC.

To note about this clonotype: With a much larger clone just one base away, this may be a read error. As DNA, the CDR3 is TGCAGCGCTAAAATTCTCGTGAACACTGAAGCTTTCTTT. This codes for CSAKILVNTEAFF. The chain joins TRBV29-1 to TRBJ1-1; D uncertain. Trimming took 7 bases from V and 0 from J, leaving 12 bases between them. The CDR3 consists of 13 residues. From germline, CDR1 is SQVTM and CDR2 ANQGSEA.

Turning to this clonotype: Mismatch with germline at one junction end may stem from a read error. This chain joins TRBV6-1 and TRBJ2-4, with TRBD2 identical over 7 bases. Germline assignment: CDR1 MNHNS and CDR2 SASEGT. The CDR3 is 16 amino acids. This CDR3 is CASSEGGALAKNIRYF. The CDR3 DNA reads TGTGCCAGCAGTGAGGGAGGGGCACTAGCCAAAAACATTCGGTACTTC.

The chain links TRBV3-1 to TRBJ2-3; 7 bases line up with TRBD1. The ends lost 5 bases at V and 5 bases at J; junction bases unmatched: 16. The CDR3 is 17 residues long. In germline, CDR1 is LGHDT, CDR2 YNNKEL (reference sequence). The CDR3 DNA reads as TGTGCCAGCAGCTCCCGAGGGGGCAGGGGGTCGGTAGATACGCAGTATTTT. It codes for CASSSRGGRGSVDTQYF.

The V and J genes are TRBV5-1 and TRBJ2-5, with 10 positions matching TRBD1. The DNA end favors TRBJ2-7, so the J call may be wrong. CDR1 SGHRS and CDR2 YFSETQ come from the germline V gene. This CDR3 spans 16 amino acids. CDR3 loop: CASSPLPQGTGDEQYF. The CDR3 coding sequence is TGCGCCAGCAGCCCACTGCCACAAGGGACAGGGGACGAGCAGTACTTC.

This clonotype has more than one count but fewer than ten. DNA of the CDR3: TGCGCCAGCACCCGGGACAGGAACACCGGGGAGCTGTTTTTT. It translates to CASTRDRNTGELFF. The V gene is TRBV5-1, the J gene TRBJ2-2; 7 positions match TRBD1. Unmatched junction bases numbered 3, after V lost 6 bases and J lost 1 base. The CDR3 is 14 amino acids. CDR1 SGHRS and CDR2 YFSETQ come from the germline V gene.

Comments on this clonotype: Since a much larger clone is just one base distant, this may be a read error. The CDR3 sequence is CASSSHRGVYGYTF. CDR3 nucleotides: TGTGCCAGCAGTTCTCACAGGGGGGTCTATGGCTACACCTTC. The rearrangement joins TRBV27 to TRBJ1-2, with 8 bases aligning to TRBD1. V dropped 4 bases and J dropped 4; count of bases not matched to a gene: 5. CDR1 and CDR2 (germline): MNHEY, SMNVEV (reference sequence). The length of the CDR3 is 14 residues.

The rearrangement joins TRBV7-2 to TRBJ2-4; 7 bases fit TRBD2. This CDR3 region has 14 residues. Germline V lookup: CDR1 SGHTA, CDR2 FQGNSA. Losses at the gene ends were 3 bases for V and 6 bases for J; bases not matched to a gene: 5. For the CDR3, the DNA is TGTGCCAGCAGCTTGGGACTAAGAGGAAACATTCAGTACTTC. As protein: CASSLGLRGNIQYF.

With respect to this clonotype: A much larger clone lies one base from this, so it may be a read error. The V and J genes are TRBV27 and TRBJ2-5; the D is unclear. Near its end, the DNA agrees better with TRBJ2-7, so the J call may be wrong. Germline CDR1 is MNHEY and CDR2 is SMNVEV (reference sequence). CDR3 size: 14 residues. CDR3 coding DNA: TGTGCCAGCAGTTTAAATATAAAAGGAAGCGAGCAGTACTTC. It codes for CASSLNIKGSEQYF.

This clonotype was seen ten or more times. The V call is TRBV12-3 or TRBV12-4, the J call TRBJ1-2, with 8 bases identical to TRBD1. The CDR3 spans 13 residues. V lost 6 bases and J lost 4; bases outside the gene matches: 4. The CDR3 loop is CASRRQGTYGYTF. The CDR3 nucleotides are TGTGCCAGCAGGCGACAGGGGACCTATGGCTACACCTTC.

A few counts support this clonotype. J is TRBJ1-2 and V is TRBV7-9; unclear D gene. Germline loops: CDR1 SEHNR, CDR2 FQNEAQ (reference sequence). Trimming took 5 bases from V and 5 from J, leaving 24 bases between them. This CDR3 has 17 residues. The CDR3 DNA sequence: TGTGCCAGCAGCCCCCCAGTTTTGAGGAGGGAGGCATATGGCTACACCTTC. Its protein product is CASSPPVLRREAYGYTF.

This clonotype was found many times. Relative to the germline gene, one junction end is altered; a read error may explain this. CDR3 protein: CSARGPAYNEQFF. CDR3 nucleotide sequence: TGCAGTGCCAGAGGGCCGGCTTACAATGAGCAGTTCTTC. The rearrangement uses TRBV20-1 and TRBJ2-1, with D maybe TRBD2 (5 bases). This CDR3 spans 13 amino acids. Germline assignment: CDR1 DFQATT and CDR2 SNEGSKA (reference sequence).

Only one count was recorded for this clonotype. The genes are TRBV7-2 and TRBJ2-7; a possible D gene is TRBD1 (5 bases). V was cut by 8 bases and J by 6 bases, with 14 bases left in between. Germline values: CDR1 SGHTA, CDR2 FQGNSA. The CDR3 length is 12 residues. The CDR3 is CASGQGTIEQYF. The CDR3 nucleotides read TGTGCCAGCGGCCAGGGCACAATCGAGCAGTACTTC.

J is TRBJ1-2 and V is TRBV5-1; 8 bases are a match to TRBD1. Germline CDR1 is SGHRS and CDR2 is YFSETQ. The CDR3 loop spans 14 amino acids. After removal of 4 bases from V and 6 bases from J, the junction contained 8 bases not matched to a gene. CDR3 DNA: TGCGCCAGCAGCGTTAGACAGGGGCCGAATGGCTACACCTTC. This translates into CASSVRQGPNGYTF.

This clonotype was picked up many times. The CDR3 coding sequence is TGTGCCAGCAGCCAAGTCGGGGTTGAGGACACTGAAGCTTTCTTT. Translation gives CASSQVGVEDTEAFF. J is TRBJ1-1 and V is TRBV4-2; D gene unclear. The CDR3 is made up of 15 amino acids. Per germline, CDR1 LGHNA and CDR2 YNFKEQ. The V and J ends lost 1 base and 3 bases respectively, with 12 bases between them.

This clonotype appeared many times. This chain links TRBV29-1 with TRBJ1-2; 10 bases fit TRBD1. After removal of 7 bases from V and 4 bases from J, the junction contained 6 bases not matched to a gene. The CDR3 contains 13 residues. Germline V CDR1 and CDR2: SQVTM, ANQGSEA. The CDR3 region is CSAMGDRGYGYTF. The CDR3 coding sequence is TGCAGCGCTATGGGGGACAGGGGCTATGGCTACACCTTC.

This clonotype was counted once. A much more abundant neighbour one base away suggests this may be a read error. The CDR3 reads CASSGGQRSCEQYF. As DNA, the CDR3 is TGTGCCAGCAGCGGGGGACAGCGCTCCTGCGAGCAGTACTTC. The V and J genes are TRBV5-4 and TRBJ2-7; TRBD1 agrees at 7 bases. This CDR3 spans 14 amino acids. Germline V gives CDR1 SGHNT, CDR2 YYREEE (reference sequence). Looking up the rest from reference TRBV5-4 and TRBJ2-7 gives the full variable domain: ETGVTQSPTHLIKTRGQQVTLRCSSQSGHNTVSWYQQALGQGPQFIFQYYREEENGRGNFPPRFSGLQFPNYSSELNVNALELDDSALYLCASSGGQRSCEQYFGPGTRLTVT.

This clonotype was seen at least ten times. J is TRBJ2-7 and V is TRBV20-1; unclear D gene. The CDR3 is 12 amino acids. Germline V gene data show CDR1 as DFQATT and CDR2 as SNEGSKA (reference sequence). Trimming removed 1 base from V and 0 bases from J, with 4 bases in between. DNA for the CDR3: TGCAGTGCTAGAGTCGCCTCCTACGAGCAGTACTTC. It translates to CSARVASYEQYF.

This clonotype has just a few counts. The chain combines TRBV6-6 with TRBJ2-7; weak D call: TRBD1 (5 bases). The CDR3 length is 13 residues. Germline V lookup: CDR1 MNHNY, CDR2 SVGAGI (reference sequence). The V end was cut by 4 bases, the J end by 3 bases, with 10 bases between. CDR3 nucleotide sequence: TGTGCCAGCAGTTCCCGACAGAGCTACGAGCAGTACTTC. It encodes CASSSRQSYEQYF.

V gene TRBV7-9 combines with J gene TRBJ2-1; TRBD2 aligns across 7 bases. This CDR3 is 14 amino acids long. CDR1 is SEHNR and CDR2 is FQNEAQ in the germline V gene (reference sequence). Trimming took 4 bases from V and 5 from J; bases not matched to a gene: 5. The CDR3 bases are TGTGCCAGCAGCTGCGGGGAGGGAGACAATGAGCAGTTCTTC. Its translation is CASSCGEGDNEQFF.